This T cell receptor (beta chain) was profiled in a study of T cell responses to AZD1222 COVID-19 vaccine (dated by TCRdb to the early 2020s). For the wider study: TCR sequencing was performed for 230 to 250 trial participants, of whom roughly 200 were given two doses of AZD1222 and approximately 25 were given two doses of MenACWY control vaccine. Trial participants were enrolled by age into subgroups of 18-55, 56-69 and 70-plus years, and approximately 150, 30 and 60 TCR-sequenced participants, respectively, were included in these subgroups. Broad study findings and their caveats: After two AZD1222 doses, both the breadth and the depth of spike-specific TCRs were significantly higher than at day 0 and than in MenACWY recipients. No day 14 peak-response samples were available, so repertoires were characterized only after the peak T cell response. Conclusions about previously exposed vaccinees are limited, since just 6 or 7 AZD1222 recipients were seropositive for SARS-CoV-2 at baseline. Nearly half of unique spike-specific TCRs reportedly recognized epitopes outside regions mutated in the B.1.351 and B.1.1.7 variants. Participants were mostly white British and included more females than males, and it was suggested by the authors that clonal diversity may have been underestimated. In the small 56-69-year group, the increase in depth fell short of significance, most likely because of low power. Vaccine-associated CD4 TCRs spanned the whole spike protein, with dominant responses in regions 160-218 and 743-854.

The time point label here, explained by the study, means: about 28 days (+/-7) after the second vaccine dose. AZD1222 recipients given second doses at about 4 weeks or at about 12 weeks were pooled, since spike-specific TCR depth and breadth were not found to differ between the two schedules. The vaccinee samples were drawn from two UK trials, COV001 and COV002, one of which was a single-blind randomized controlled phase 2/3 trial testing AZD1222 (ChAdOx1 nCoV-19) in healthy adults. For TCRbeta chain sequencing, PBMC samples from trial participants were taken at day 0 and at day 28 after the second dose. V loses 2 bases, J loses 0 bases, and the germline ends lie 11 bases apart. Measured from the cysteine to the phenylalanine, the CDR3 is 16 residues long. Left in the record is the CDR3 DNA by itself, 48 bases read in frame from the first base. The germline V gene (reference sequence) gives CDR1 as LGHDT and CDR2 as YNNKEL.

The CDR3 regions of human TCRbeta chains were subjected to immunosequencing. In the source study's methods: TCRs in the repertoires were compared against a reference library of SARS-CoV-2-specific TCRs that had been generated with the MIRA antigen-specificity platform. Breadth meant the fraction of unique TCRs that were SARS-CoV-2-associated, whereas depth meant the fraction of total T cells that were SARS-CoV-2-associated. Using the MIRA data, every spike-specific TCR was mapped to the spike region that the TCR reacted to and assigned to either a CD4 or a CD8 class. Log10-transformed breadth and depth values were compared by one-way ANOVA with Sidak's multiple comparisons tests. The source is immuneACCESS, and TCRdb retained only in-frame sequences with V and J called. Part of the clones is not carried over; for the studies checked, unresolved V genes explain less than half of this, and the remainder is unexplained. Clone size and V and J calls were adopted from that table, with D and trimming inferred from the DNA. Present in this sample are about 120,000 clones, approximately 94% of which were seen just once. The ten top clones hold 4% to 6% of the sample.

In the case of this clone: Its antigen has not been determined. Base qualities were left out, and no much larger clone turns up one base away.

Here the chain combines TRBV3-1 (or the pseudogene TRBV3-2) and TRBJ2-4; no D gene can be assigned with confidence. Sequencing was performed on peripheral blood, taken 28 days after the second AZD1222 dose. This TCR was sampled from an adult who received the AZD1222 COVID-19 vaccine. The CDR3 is CASSQRNHLAKNIQYF. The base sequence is TGTGCCAGCAGCCAAAGGAATCATTTAGCCAAAAACATTCAGTACTTC.